This T cell receptor beta chain was sequenced in a study of blood T cell repertoires in COVID-19. Looking at the study overall: The origin of the acute and convalescent COVID-19 samples was the United States, Italy and Spain. Sources were T cells, B-cell-depleted T cells, or PBMCs; the material itself was cDNA or gDNA.

In Seattle, patients joined the study during active infection and were tracked longitudinally. Authors' processing steps: Amplifying reference gene primers gave estimates of nucleated cell counts. Sequencing used immunoSEQ multiplex PCR; TCRdb keeps in-frame clones, though not all of them. V and J calls and clone size follow that table, whereas D and trimming were derived from the DNA. This sample has about 350,000 clones; 89% occur once, and the top ten carry 3.9%. Germline V gives CDR1 SGHRS, CDR2 YFSETQ. This CDR3 is 14 amino acids long. Trimming cost V 0 bases and J 6 bases; bases outside gene matches: 5.

Sequencing was done on a sample of peripheral blood. The clonotype was recovered from a woman aged 55-69 years with COVID-19, enrolled during active disease. V gene TRBV5-1 combines with J gene TRBJ1-2; TRBD1 matches 7 bases. CDR3 in amino acids: CASSLGDSFNGYTF. CDR3 coding DNA: TGCGCCAGCAGCTTGGGGGACAGTTTCAATGGCTACACCTTC.